The entry below gives a single TCR beta chain sequence along with its context. The data were produced by immunoSEQ multiplex PCR, yet TCRdb's version contains in-frame clones alone and is incomplete. Seen here are 300,000 to 450,000 clones, approximately 81% observed once, and the top ten hold about 3.6%. This sample is part of a study of blood T cell repertoires in COVID-19. Germline V gene data show CDR1 as LNHDA and CDR2 as SQIVND (reference sequence). V was pared by 5 bases and J by 8 bases, with 7 bases of the junction left unmatched. This CDR3 has 13 amino acids. Sequenced input: peripheral blood. The chain recombines TRBV19 with TRBJ1-1; 8 bases agree with TRBD1. The receptor was isolated from a woman between 18 and 29 years old with acute or convalescent COVID-19. This CDR3 reads CASSLRQGREAFF. CDR3 DNA sequence: TGTGCCAGTAGTTTACGACAGGGGAGAGAAGCTTTCTTT.